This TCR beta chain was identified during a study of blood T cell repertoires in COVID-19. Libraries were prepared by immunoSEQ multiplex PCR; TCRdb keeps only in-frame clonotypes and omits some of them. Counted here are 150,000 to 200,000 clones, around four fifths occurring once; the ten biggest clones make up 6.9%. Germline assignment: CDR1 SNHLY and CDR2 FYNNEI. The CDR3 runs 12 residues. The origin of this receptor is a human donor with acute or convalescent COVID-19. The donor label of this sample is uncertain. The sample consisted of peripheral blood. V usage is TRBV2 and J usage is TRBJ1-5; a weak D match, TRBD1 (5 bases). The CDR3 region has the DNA TGTGCGAGTAGGGGCGGCAATCAGCCCCAGCATTTT. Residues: CASRGGNQPQHF.